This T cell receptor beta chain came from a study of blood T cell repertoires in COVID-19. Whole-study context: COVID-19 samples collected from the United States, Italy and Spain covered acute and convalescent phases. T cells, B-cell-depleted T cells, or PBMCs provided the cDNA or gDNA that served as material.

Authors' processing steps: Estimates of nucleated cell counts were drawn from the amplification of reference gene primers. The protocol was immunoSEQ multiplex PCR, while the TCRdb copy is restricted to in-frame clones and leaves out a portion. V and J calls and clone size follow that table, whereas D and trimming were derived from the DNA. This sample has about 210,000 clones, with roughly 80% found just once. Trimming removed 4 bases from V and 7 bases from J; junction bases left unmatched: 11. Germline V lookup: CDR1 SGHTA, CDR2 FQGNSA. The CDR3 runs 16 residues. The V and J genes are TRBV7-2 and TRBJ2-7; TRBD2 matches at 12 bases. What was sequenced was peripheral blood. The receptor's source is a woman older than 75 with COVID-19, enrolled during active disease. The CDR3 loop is CASSSYLAGGRGEQYF. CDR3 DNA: TGTGCCAGCAGCTCGTATCTAGCGGGGGGGCGAGGGGAGCAGTACTTC.